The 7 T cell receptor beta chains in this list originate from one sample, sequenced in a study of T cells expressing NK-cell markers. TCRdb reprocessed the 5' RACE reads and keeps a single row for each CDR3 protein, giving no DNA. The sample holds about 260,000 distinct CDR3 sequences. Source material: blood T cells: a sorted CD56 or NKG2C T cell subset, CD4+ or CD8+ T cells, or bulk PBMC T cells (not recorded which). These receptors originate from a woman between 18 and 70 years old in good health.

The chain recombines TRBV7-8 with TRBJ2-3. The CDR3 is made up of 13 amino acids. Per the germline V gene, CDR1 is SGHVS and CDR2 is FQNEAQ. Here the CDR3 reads CASSLAPRDTQYF. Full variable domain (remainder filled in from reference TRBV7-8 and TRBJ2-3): GAGVSQSPRYKVAKRGQDVALRCDPISGHVSLFWYQQALGQGPEFLTYFQNEAQLDKSGLPSDRFFAERPEGSVSTLKIQRTQQEDSAVYLCASSLAPRDTQYFGPGTRLTVL.

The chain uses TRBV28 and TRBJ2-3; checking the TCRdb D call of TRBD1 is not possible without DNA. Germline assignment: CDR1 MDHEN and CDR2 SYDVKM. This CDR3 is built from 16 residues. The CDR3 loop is CASSSPGSPFTDTQYF.

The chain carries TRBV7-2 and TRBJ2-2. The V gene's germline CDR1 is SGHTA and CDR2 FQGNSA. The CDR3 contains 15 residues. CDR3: CASSIKTTNTGELFF. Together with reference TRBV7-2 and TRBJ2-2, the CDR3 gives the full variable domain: GAGVSQSPSNKVTEKGKDVELRCDPISGHTALYWYRQSLGQGLEFLIYFQGNSAPDKSGLPSDRFSAERTGGSVSTLTIQRTQQEDSAVYLCASSIKTTNTGELFFGEGSRLTVL.

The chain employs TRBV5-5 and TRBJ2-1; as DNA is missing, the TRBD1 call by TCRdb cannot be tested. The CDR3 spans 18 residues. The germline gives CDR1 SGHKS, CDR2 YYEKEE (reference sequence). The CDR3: CASSRLLVSRGRSHEQFF.

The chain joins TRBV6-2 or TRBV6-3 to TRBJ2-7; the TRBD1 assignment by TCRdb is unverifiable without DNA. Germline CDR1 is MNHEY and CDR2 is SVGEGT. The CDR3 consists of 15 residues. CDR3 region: CASRPGTGVSYEQYF.

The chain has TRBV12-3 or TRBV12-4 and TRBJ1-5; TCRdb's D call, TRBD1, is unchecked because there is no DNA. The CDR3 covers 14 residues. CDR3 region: CATRQGVSNQPQHF.

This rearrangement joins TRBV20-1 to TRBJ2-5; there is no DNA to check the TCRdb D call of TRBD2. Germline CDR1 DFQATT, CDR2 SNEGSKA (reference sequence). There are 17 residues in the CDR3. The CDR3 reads CSARVEQLSGGRETQYF.